The 19 T cell receptor beta chains below all came from one sample that was sequenced in a study of post-analysis software for immune sequencing data. No antigen is known for these receptors. Findings and limits, study-wide: Higher frequency in patients than in controls was seen for 5 or 6 TRBV segments, with TRBV5-6, TRBV5-1 and TRBV20-1 among them.

The library was made from cDNA and included unique molecular identifiers. TCRdb reprocessed the PCR reads with MiXCR, giving one entry per CDR3 protein. The sample carries around 400,000 distinct CDR3 sequences, 35% to 45% recorded once. Sequenced input: blood. Source of these receptors: a girl aged 2 to 9 with multiple sclerosis.

A few counts support this clonotype. This chain joins TRBV9 and TRBJ2-7; the D is unclear. The V gene lost 0 bases and the J gene lost 5 bases, with 15 bases spanning the gap. The CDR3 runs 15 residues. From germline, CDR1 is SGDLS and CDR2 YYNGEE. The DNA of the CDR3 is TGTGCCAGCAGCGTAGCTACGTCGCCGGTTAACGAGCAGTACTTC. It encodes CASSVATSPVNEQYF.

This clonotype is a singleton in its sample. The CDR3 here is CASSKVGDPGWTDTQYF. CDR3 nucleotides: TGTGCCAGCAGCAAAGTCGGGGATCCAGGGTGGACAGATACGCAGTATTTT. The genes are TRBV21-1 and TRBJ2-3; TRBD1 is taken as the D call from the table, unchecked against the DNA. TRBV21-1 is flagged as a pseudogene. CDR3 size: 17 residues.

The chain recombines TRBV29-1 with TRBJ2-5; 8 nucleotides match TRBD2. V lost 6 bases and J lost 5; bases outside the gene matches: 11. Germline lookup yields CDR1 SQVTM and CDR2 ANQGSEA. CDR3 length equals 14 residues. This CDR3 is CSVRLAPSWETQYF. The CDR3 bases are TGCAGCGTAAGACTAGCGCCGAGTTGGGAGACCCAGTACTTC.

The chain links TRBV7-9 to TRBJ1-4; D remains unclear. The ends were cut back, 1 base at V and 4 bases at J, with 10 bases in the middle. The germline V gene has CDR1 SEHNR and CDR2 FQNEAQ (reference sequence). The CDR3 runs 15 residues. CDR3 in DNA: TGTGCCAGCAGCTTAGGGCAGACGTTTAATGAAAAACTGTTTTTT. It encodes CASSLGQTFNEKLFF.

The V and J genes are TRBV7-2 and TRBJ2-5, with D maybe TRBD1 (6 bases). CDR1 SGHTA and CDR2 FQGNSA come from the germline V gene. This CDR3 is built from 14 residues. The V end was cut by 6 bases, the J end by 0 bases, with 11 bases between. The CDR3 nucleotides read TGTGCCAGCAGTTATGACAGGAACCAAGAGACCCAGTACTTC. Protein sequence: CASSYDRNQETQYF.

The V gene is TRBV10-2, the J gene TRBJ1-2; 9 bases fit TRBD1. Germline assignment: CDR1 WSHSY and CDR2 SAAADI. Trimming removed 3 bases from V and 4 bases from J; junction bases left unmatched: 9. CDR3 length: 16 residues. CDR3 region: CASSERSTGGCYGYTF. CDR3 nucleotides: TGCGCCAGCAGTGAAAGGAGTACAGGGGGCTGCTATGGCTACACCTTC.

V is TRBV7-2 and J is TRBJ2-4; 8 positions agree with TRBD2. Matching the DNA end better, TRBJ2-7 makes the J call doubtful. Per germline, CDR1 SGHTA and CDR2 FQGNSA. The CDR3 runs 15 residues. CDR3: CASSAPTSGTYEQYF. CDR3 in DNA: TGTGCCAGCAGCGCCCCTACTAGCGGTACCTACGAGCAGTACTTC.

The rearrangement joins TRBV9 to TRBJ2-1, with 10 bases matching TRBD2. This CDR3 is 15 amino acids long. J gave up 5 bases and V 5 bases, and 7 bases lay outside the gene matches. CDR1 is SGDLS, CDR2 YYNGEE, per germline. CDR3 nucleotide sequence: TGTGCCAGCAGGCTAGGGCTAGCGGGAGACAATGAGCAGTTCTTC. Translation gives CASRLGLAGDNEQFF.

V is TRBV6-5 and J is TRBJ2-1; D unresolved. Germline CDR1 is MNHEY and CDR2 is SVGAGI. CDR3 length equals 13 residues. Trimming took 5 bases from V and 9 from J, leaving 14 bases between them. The chain's CDR3 is CASSHNLRGEQFF. CDR3 DNA sequence: TGTGCCAGCAGTCACAACCTCCGTGGTGAGCAGTTCTTC.

In its sample, this clonotype was seen a few times. This chain links TRBV7-2 with TRBJ1-2; 9 bases match TRBD1. The CDR3 spans 15 residues. CDR1 is SGHTA, CDR2 FQGNSA, per germline. J lost 4 bases, V lost 0 bases, and 3 bases had no gene match. Here the CDR3 DNA reads TGTGCCAGCAGCTTAGCCCAGGGACAGGGCTATGGCTACACCTTC. Translation gives CASSLAQGQGYGYTF.

Concerning this clonotype: The junction does not match germline at one end; this may be a read error. The chain combines TRBV12-3 or TRBV12-4 with TRBJ2-5, with 7 bases that match TRBD1. The J call could be wrong; TRBJ2-7 is a better fit for the DNA end. This CDR3 comprises 12 residues. This CDR3 reads CACSWDSYEQYF. CDR3 nucleotides: TGTGCCTGCAGTTGGGACAGCTACGAGCAGTACTTC.

This clonotype was seen only a few times. This chain connects TRBV28 to TRBJ2-5; a possible D gene is TRBD2 (6 bases). The CDR3 contains 18 residues. Per germline, CDR1 MDHEN and CDR2 SYDVKM. V lost 2 bases, J lost 3 bases, and 22 bases lay in between. The CDR3 loop is CASSLLSPPGSGKETQYF. The CDR3 DNA reads TGTGCCAGCAGTTTACTATCCCCCCCGGGTAGCGGAAAAGAGACCCAGTACTTC.

This clonotype was counted between two and nine times. The chain is built from TRBV12-3 or TRBV12-4 and TRBJ2-3; D unclear. Between the trimmed V and J ends, which lost 5 bases and 1 base, there was a span of 4 bases. The CDR3 spans 12 residues. The CDR3 coding sequence is TGTGCCAGCAGTGACGGCACAGATACGCAGTATTTT. Translating it yields CASSDGTDTQYF.

The V call is TRBV28, the J call TRBJ2-4; 10 nucleotides align to TRBD2. The tail of the sequence fits TRBJ2-7 better, so the J call may be wrong. This CDR3 is 15 amino acids long. Germline-derived CDR1 and CDR2 are MDHEN and SYDVKM. The CDR3 DNA follows: TGTGCCAGCAGTCAGATAGCGGGGGGTTCCTACGAGCAGTACTTC. Translating it yields CASSQIAGGSYEQYF.

This clonotype was seen more than once but under ten times. The rearrangement joins TRBV29-1 to TRBJ2-1; 10 bases fit TRBD2. CDR3 length: 14 amino acids. V was pared by 8 bases and J by 5 bases, with 9 bases of the junction left unmatched. CDR1 and CDR2 (germline): SQVTM, ANQGSEA. The chain's CDR3 is CSLLIGLADNEQFF. CDR3 DNA sequence: TGCAGCCTCTTAATAGGACTAGCGGACAATGAGCAGTTCTTC.

This clonotype came up a few times. This chain connects TRBV20-1 to TRBJ2-5, with D perhaps matching TRBD2 (5 bases). CDR1 DFQATT and CDR2 SNEGSKA come from the germline V gene (reference sequence). Between the trimmed V and J ends, which lost 2 bases and 2 bases, there was a span of 12 bases. This CDR3 region has 14 residues. CDR3 in amino acids: CSARIGLLQETQYF. The CDR3 coding sequence is TGCAGTGCTAGAATCGGACTGCTTCAAGAGACCCAGTACTTC.

The chain links TRBV29-1 to TRBJ1-1; D gene unclear. Germline V gene data show CDR1 as SQVTM and CDR2 as ANQGSEA. The CDR3 contains 12 residues. V was clipped by 7 bases and J by 3 bases, with 12 bases between them. The CDR3 DNA reads as TGCAGCGCTCAGAGGCGGGACACTGAAGCTTTCTTT. Its translation: CSAQRRDTEAFF.

The chain joins TRBV12-3 or TRBV12-4 to TRBJ2-7, with D maybe TRBD2 (5 bases). CDR3 length equals 12 residues. V was cut by 6 bases and J by 4 bases, with 10 bases left in between. Written as DNA, the CDR3 is TGTGCCAGCAGCCCGGACTGGTACGAGCAGTACTTC. This sequence encodes CASSPDWYEQYF.

The chain combines TRBV5-6 with TRBJ2-1; D is unresolved. This CDR3 comprises 13 residues. Germline V gives CDR1 SGHDT, CDR2 YYEEEE. Trimming removed 3 bases at V and 5 bases at J, with 9 bases between. CDR3 sequence reads: CASSYDVDNEQFF. The DNA of the CDR3 is TGTGCCAGCAGCTATGATGTGGACAATGAGCAGTTCTTC.